Here is one T cell receptor (beta chain) with its context. This sample was included in a study of blood T cell repertoires in COVID-19. Study-level background: From T cells, B-cell-depleted T cells, or PBMCs came the material, which was cDNA or gDNA.

Produced via immunoSEQ multiplex PCR; TCRdb's table is partial and in-frame only. The sample contains roughly 130,000 clones, 90% of which appear only once. V was cut by 3 bases and J by 1 base, with 9 bases left in between. The germline gives CDR1 SGHVS, CDR2 FQNEAQ. The CDR3 is made up of 14 amino acids. The gene calls are TRBV7-8 and TRBJ2-5; a weak D match, TRBD1 (5 bases). The sequencing sample was made of peripheral blood. The source is a man aged 50-59 years with active COVID-19. The CDR3 bases are TGTGCCAGCAGCTTGACAGAGACCCAAGAGACCCAGTACTTC. This sequence encodes CASSLTETQETQYF.